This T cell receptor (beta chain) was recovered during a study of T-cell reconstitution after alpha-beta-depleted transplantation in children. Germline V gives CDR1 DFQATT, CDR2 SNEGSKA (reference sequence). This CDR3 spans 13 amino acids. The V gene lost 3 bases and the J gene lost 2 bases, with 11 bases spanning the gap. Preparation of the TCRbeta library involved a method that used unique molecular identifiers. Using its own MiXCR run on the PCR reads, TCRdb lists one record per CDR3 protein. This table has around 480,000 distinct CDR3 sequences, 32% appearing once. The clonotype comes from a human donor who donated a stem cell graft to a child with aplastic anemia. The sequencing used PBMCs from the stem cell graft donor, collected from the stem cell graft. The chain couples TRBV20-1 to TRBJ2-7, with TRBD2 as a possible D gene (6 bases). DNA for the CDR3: TGCAGTGCTAGTCGTAGCGGAGCCTACGAGCAGTACTTC. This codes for CSASRSGAYEQYF.